This T cell receptor (beta chain) stems from a study of cytomegalovirus exposure and HLA in healthy donors. PCR employed 60 Vbeta and 13 Jbeta primers. TCRdb keeps only in-frame clones here, not all; method: immunoSEQ multiplex PCR. The table records approximately 190,000 clones, 87% of them present only once. Points from the study as a whole: It was taken for granted in presence/absence analyses that sequencing depth across donors was roughly uniform. A later analysis associated 15,000 to 20,000 TCR beta sequences with HLA alleles at a 0.05 false discovery rate. Follow-up analysis later connected one missense variant in DCLRE1C with trimming of TCR beta V- and J-genes.

With respect to this clone: Antigen unknown.

The origin of this receptor is a man aged 30 to 39 in good health and CMV-seronegative. Sequenced: PBMCs.

This CDR3 reads CASRGPDTQYF. In nucleotides, the CDR3 is TGTGCCAGCAGGGGGCCAGATACGCAGTATTTT. The V and J genes are TRBV28 and TRBJ2-3; D is perhaps TRBD1 (5 bases). V was cut by 6 bases and J by 4 bases, with 5 bases left in between. CDR1 and CDR2 from the germline V gene are MDHEN and SYDVKM. The CDR3 sequence is 11 residues long.